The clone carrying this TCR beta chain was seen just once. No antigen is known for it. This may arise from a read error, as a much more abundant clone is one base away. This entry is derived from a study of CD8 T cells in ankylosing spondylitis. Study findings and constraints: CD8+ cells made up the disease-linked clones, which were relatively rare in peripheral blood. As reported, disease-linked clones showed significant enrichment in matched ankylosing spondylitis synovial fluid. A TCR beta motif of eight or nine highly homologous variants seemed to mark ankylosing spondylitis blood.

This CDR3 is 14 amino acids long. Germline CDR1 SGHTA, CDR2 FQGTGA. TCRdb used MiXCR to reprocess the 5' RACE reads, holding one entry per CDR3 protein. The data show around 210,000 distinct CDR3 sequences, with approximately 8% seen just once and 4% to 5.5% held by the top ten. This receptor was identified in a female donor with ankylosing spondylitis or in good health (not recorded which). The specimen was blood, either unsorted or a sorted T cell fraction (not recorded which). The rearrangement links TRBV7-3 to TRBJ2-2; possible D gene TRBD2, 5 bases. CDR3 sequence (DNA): TGTGCCAGCAGCCCGACCGGCGGCACCGGGGTGCTGTTTTTT. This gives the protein CASSPTGGTGVLFF.